This T cell receptor beta chain was identified during a study of Graves' ophthalmopathy and Graves' hyperthyroidism. General study results and limits: Ophthalmopathy progression cases were predicted by the model with 70.59% sensitivity and 72% to 80% specificity.

On this clonotype: The antigen remains unidentified.

Hyperthyroidism cases were recent diagnoses of under 2 months' duration in people aged 18 to 65. TCR beta CDR3 regions were amplified from RNA transcripts. Second-round multiplex PCR followed a first-round RT-PCR using HTBI primers. One entry per CDR3 protein results from TCRdb running MiXCR on the multiplex PCR reads. In the table there are around 590,000 distinct CDR3 sequences, about 35% of which are singletons. Germline loops: CDR1 ENHRY, CDR2 SYGVKD. V was trimmed by 11 bases and J by 6 bases, leaving 20 bases between them. The CDR3 extends over 14 amino acids. The genes are TRBV10-3 and TRBJ2-4; no clear D gene. The material sequenced was peripheral blood or thyroid tissue (not recorded which). The clonotype originates from an adult man with Graves' hyperthyroidism. The CDR3 DNA follows: TGTGCCGGCAGCTTAGCCGAGACATCAAACATTCAGTACTTC. Translating it yields CAGSLAETSNIQYF.